What follows are 7 T cell receptor beta chains derived from one specimen sequenced in a study of cytomegalovirus exposure and HLA in healthy donors. Profiling relied on immunoSEQ multiplex PCR, and the TCRdb table lists in-frame clones only, not all of them. The sample has about 160,000 clones; approximately 96% are singletons. Sequenced: PBMCs. These receptor sequences come from a woman younger than 30 in good health and CMV-seronegative.

CDR3: CASSRLAGSYNEQFF. CDR3 DNA sequence: TGTGCCAGCAGCCGTCTAGCGGGGTCCTACAATGAGCAGTTCTTC. The chain couples TRBV7-6 to TRBJ2-1; 9 bases agree with TRBD2. V lost 5 bases to trimming and J lost 1 base; unmatched junction nucleotides: 3. The CDR3 runs 15 residues. Looked up from germline, CDR1 is SGHVS and CDR2 is FNYEAQ. Together with reference TRBV7-6 and TRBJ2-1, the CDR3 gives the full variable domain: GAGVSQSPRYKVTKRGQDVALRCDPISGHVSLYWYRQALGQGPEFLTYFNYEAQQDKSGLPNDRFSAERPEGSISTLTIQRTEQRDSAMYRCASSRLAGSYNEQFFGPGTRLTVL.

The CDR3 here is CASSQDLGQGNSNQPQHF. In DNA, the CDR3 is TGCGCCAGCAGCCAAGATCTGGGACAGGGAAATAGCAATCAGCCCCAGCATTTT. The chain has TRBV4-3 and TRBJ1-5, with 9 positions matching TRBD1. The CDR3 has 18 residues. Germline CDR1 is LGHNA and CDR2 is YSLEER. Trimming took 0 bases from V and 0 from J; bases not matched to a gene: 6.

V usage is TRBV5-6 and J usage is TRBJ1-1; TRBD1 agrees at 7 bases. CDR3 length: 14 residues. J was trimmed by 6 bases and V by 5 bases; bases with no gene match: 10. From germline, CDR1 is SGHDT and CDR2 YYEEEE. For the CDR3, the DNA is TGTGCCAGCAGTCTCCGGGACAGCCTCTCTGAAGCTTTCTTT. Translated: CASSLRDSLSEAFF.

This clone showed up just once. V is TRBV6-4 and J is TRBJ1-2; no reliable D call. V was clipped by 5 bases and J by 8 bases, with 15 bases between them. CDR3 length: 13 amino acids. CDR1 is MRHNA, CDR2 SNTAGT, per germline. This CDR3 reads CASSNSLAGGYTF. Here the CDR3 DNA reads TGTGCCAGCAGTAACAGCCTCGCGGGCGGCTACACCTTC.

V usage is TRBV5-5 and J usage is TRBJ2-7; no clear D gene. Germline loops: CDR1 SGHKS, CDR2 YYEKEE (reference sequence). V was trimmed by 2 bases and J by 5 bases, leaving 14 bases between them. The CDR3 has 14 residues. CDR3 bases: TGTGCCAGCAGCTTTACGCATCGCACAAACGAGCAGTACTTC. This translates into CASSFTHRTNEQYF.

V usage is TRBV19 and J usage is TRBJ1-2; tentative D call: TRBD1 (5 bases). CDR1 LNHDA and CDR2 SQIVND come from the germline V gene (reference sequence). V was trimmed by 6 bases and J by 1 base, leaving 9 bases between them. This CDR3 is 13 amino acids long. This CDR3 reads CASSRDSNYGYTF. CDR3 DNA: TGTGCCAGTAGCCGAGACAGTAACTATGGCTACACCTTC.

The J gene is TRBJ2-5, the V gene TRBV4-3; TRBD2 might be the D (6 bases). The ends were cut back, 1 base at V and 3 bases at J, with 24 bases in the middle. The CDR3 loop spans 19 amino acids. Germline V CDR1 and CDR2: LGHNA, YSLEER. DNA of the CDR3: TGCGCCAGCAGCCAAGGCCGAGTTAAGAGGACTAAAGATAAAGAGACCCAGTACTTC. It specifies CASSQGRVKRTKDKETQYF.